Listed below are T cell receptor beta chains from one sample, sequenced in a study of CD8+ T cells in alopecia areata. Generated by immunoSEQ multiplex PCR, the TCRdb table keeps only in-frame clones and is missing some. The sample has about 23,000 clones; 52% are singletons. Sequenced sample: NKG2D-high CD8+ T cells sorted from blood. The receptors shown here come from a human donor with alopecia areata. Each CDR3 is given with its conserved first and last residue. The order of the fields is V gene, CDR3 length, J gene, clone size, D gene, CDR3 protein, CDR3 DNA. A D gene is named only where the DNA matches it firmly. Part of the rows lack a size; the others show once, few, many or a class for expanded clones.

v_call: TRBV5-6
cdr3_length: 18
j_call: TRBJ2-7
clone_size: few
d_call: NA
cdr3_aa: CASSPRGGGILRSYEQYF
cdr3_nt: TGTGCCAGCAGCCCCAGGGGCGGCGGGATCCTACGCTCCTACGAGCAGTACTTC

v_call: TRBV6-5
cdr3_length: 15
j_call: TRBJ2-5
clone_size: NA
d_call: NA
cdr3_aa: CASSLPGPSGETQYF
cdr3_nt: TGTGCCAGCAGTTTACCGGGACCCTCCGGGGAGACCCAGTACTTC

v_call: TRBV2
cdr3_length: 17
j_call: TRBJ1-5
clone_size: NA
d_call: NA
cdr3_aa: CASSENPFGWSNQPQHF
cdr3_nt: TGTGCCAGCAGTGAAAATCCTTTTGGTTGGAGCAATCAGCCCCAGCATTTT

v_call: TRBV14
cdr3_length: 15
j_call: TRBJ2-2
clone_size: many
d_call: NA
cdr3_aa: CASSLSDREVGELFF
cdr3_nt: TGTGCCAGCAGCCTAAGTGACAGGGAGGTCGGGGAGCTGTTTTTT

v_call: TRBV30
cdr3_length: 14
j_call: TRBJ2-7
clone_size: NA
d_call: TRBD1
cdr3_aa: CAWSVPGTGFEQYF
cdr3_nt: TGTGCCTGGAGCGTACCCGGGACAGGGTTCGAGCAGTACTTC

v_call: TRBV21-1
cdr3_length: 9
j_call: TRBJ2-7
clone_size: NA
d_call: NA
cdr3_aa: CASGYEQYF
cdr3_nt: TGTGCCAGCGGATACGAGCAGTACTTC

v_call: TRBV11-2
cdr3_length: 16
j_call: TRBJ2-1
clone_size: NA
d_call: NA
cdr3_aa: CASSFYLWDGGNEQFF
cdr3_nt: TGTGCCAGCAGCTTTTATTTGTGGGATGGGGGCAATGAGCAGTTCTTC

v_call: TRBV5-6
cdr3_length: 14
j_call: TRBJ1-1
clone_size: NA
d_call: NA
cdr3_aa: CASSLYPLGAEAFF
cdr3_nt: TGTGCCAGCAGCTTGTATCCCCTTGGCGCTGAAGCTTTCTTT

v_call: TRBV6-5
cdr3_length: 14
j_call: TRBJ2-7
clone_size: NA
d_call: TRBD1
cdr3_aa: CASVPGQGKYEQYF
cdr3_nt: TGTGCCAGCGTCCCAGGACAGGGGAAATACGAGCAGTACTTC

v_call: TRBV5-1
cdr3_length: 15
j_call: TRBJ1-1
clone_size: once
d_call: NA
cdr3_aa: CASSYRAAVNTEAFF
cdr3_nt: TGCGCCAGCAGCTATCGAGCCGCGGTGAACACTGAAGCTTTCTTT

v_call: TRBV28
cdr3_length: 16
j_call: TRBJ2-3
clone_size: NA
d_call: TRBD2
cdr3_aa: CASSDVAGGPSGTQYF
cdr3_nt: TGTGCCAGCAGTGACGTAGCGGGAGGGCCGAGTGGTACGCAGTATTTT

v_call: TRBV27
cdr3_length: 14
j_call: TRBJ2-2
clone_size: few
d_call: NA
cdr3_aa: CASSLGTLTGELFF
cdr3_nt: TGTGCCAGCAGTTTAGGGACCCTCACCGGGGAGCTGTTTTTT

v_call: TRBV13
cdr3_length: 17
j_call: TRBJ2-1
clone_size: few
d_call: NA
cdr3_aa: CASSPNLGEASYNEQFF
cdr3_nt: TGTGCCAGCAGCCCGAATTTGGGGGAGGCCTCCTACAATGAGCAGTTCTTC

v_call: TRBV4-1
cdr3_length: 16
j_call: TRBJ2-5
clone_size: few
d_call: TRBD1
cdr3_aa: CASSPADRGVQETQYF
cdr3_nt: TGTGCCAGCAGCCCAGCGGACAGGGGGGTCCAAGAGACCCAGTACTTC

v_call: TRBV5-1
cdr3_length: 15
j_call: TRBJ2-7
clone_size: NA
d_call: NA
cdr3_aa: CASSLAGTNSYEQYF
cdr3_nt: TGCGCCAGCAGCTTAGCGGGGACAAACTCCTACGAGCAGTACTTC

v_call: TRBV19
cdr3_length: 18
j_call: TRBJ2-1
clone_size: NA
d_call: TRBD2
cdr3_aa: CASSIWCCGGGPSHEQFF
cdr3_nt: TGTGCCAGTAGTATTTGGTGCTGTGGGGGAGGGCCGAGCCATGAGCAGTTCTTC

v_call: TRBV4-1
cdr3_length: 17
j_call: TRBJ2-7
clone_size: NA
d_call: TRBD2
cdr3_aa: CASSQNSGLAGIYEQYF
cdr3_nt: TGCGCCAGCAGCCAAAACTCGGGACTAGCGGGAATTTACGAGCAGTACTTC

v_call: TRBV29-1
cdr3_length: 14
j_call: TRBJ2-5
clone_size: NA
d_call: NA
cdr3_aa: CSVEDLRFAETQYF
cdr3_nt: TGCAGCGTTGAAGATCTAAGGTTTGCGGAGACCCAGTACTTC

v_call: TRBV5-1
cdr3_length: 13
j_call: TRBJ2-7
clone_size: NA
d_call: TRBD1
cdr3_aa: CASSLGQGHEQYF
cdr3_nt: TGCGCCAGCAGCTTAGGACAGGGCCACGAGCAGTACTTC

v_call: TRBV7-8
cdr3_length: 15
j_call: TRBJ2-7
clone_size: few
d_call: TRBD1
cdr3_aa: CASSLAPTGNYEQYF
cdr3_nt: TGTGCCAGCAGCTTAGCCCCGACAGGGAACTACGAGCAGTACTTC

v_call: TRBV10-3
cdr3_length: 14
j_call: TRBJ2-7
clone_size: few
d_call: NA
cdr3_aa: CAIKLSGSSYEQYF
cdr3_nt: TGTGCCATCAAGTTAAGCGGTAGCTCCTACGAGCAGTACTTC

v_call: TRBV7-3
cdr3_length: 13
j_call: TRBJ2-1
clone_size: NA
d_call: TRBD2
cdr3_aa: CASSAGGADEQFF
cdr3_nt: TGTGCCAGCAGCGCGGGAGGGGCGGATGAGCAGTTCTTC

v_call: TRBV4-1
cdr3_length: 15
j_call: TRBJ1-5
clone_size: NA
d_call: NA
cdr3_aa: CASSPPLGSNQPQHF
cdr3_nt: TGCGCCAGCAGCCCCCCACTAGGGAGCAATCAGCCCCAGCATTTT

v_call: TRBV29-1
cdr3_length: 14
j_call: TRBJ2-1
clone_size: few
d_call: NA
cdr3_aa: CSVAGRGLSNEQFF
cdr3_nt: TGCAGCGTTGCCGGGCGCGGACTATCAAATGAGCAGTTCTTC

v_call: TRBV11-2
cdr3_length: 13
j_call: TRBJ2-7
clone_size: few
d_call: TRBD2
cdr3_aa: CASTGRGPLEQYF
cdr3_nt: TGTGCCAGCACAGGGAGGGGTCCCCTCGAGCAGTACTTC

v_call: TRBV9
cdr3_length: 13
j_call: TRBJ1-1
clone_size: NA
d_call: NA
cdr3_aa: CASSDGGGTEAFF
cdr3_nt: TGTGCCAGCAGCGATGGGGGTGGCACTGAAGCTTTCTTT

v_call: TRBV4-1
cdr3_length: 14
j_call: TRBJ2-7
clone_size: NA
d_call: NA
cdr3_aa: CASSQNGINYEQYF
cdr3_nt: TGCGCCAGCAGCCAAAACGGGATCAACTACGAGCAGTACTTC

v_call: TRBV2
cdr3_length: 15
j_call: TRBJ2-3
clone_size: NA
d_call: TRBD1
cdr3_aa: CASRPPGQGRFGSYF
cdr3_nt: TGTGCCAGCAGGCCACCGGGACAGGGGCGATTTGGATCGTATTTT

v_call: TRBV7-9
cdr3_length: 13
j_call: TRBJ1-5
clone_size: NA
d_call: NA
cdr3_aa: CASSLEGGQPQHF
cdr3_nt: TGTGCCAGCAGCTTAGAGGGGGGTCAGCCCCAGCATTTT

v_call: TRBV5-4
cdr3_length: 14
j_call: TRBJ2-2
clone_size: medium-sized
d_call: NA
cdr3_aa: CASSLGVATGELFF
cdr3_nt: TGTGCCAGCAGCTTGGGGGTGGCAACCGGGGAGCTGTTTTTT

v_call: TRBV28
cdr3_length: 14
j_call: TRBJ2-7
clone_size: NA
d_call: TRBD2
cdr3_aa: CASSLATSGYEQYF
cdr3_nt: TGTGCCAGCAGTTTGGCGACTAGCGGCTACGAGCAGTACTTC

v_call: TRBV4-1
cdr3_length: 18
j_call: TRBJ1-5
clone_size: few
d_call: TRBD1
cdr3_aa: CASSQEETGGRDNQPQHF
cdr3_nt: TGCGCCAGCAGCCAAGAGGAGACAGGGGGCCGAGACAATCAGCCCCAGCATTTT

v_call: TRBV4-1
cdr3_length: 17
j_call: TRBJ1-4
clone_size: large
d_call: NA
cdr3_aa: CASSQDTAETLNEKLFF
cdr3_nt: TGCGCCAGCAGCCAAGATACGGCCGAGACTCTCAATGAAAAACTGTTTTTT

v_call: TRBV27
cdr3_length: 14
j_call: TRBJ2-2
clone_size: few
d_call: TRBD2
cdr3_aa: CASSGSANTGELFF
cdr3_nt: TGTGCCAGTAGCGGGAGCGCGAACACCGGGGAGCTGTTTTTT

v_call: TRBV13
cdr3_length: 12
j_call: TRBJ2-1
clone_size: NA
d_call: NA
cdr3_aa: CASSLGDNEQFF
cdr3_nt: TGTGCCAGCAGCTTAGGTGACAATGAGCAGTTCTTC

v_call: TRBV27
cdr3_length: 13
j_call: TRBJ2-2
clone_size: few
d_call: NA
cdr3_aa: CASSLWGTGELFF
cdr3_nt: TGTGCCAGCAGTTTATGGGGGACCGGGGAGCTGTTTTTT

v_call: TRBV29-1
cdr3_length: 16
j_call: TRBJ1-2
clone_size: NA
d_call: TRBD1
cdr3_aa: CSVVVSPGQGRYGYTF
cdr3_nt: TGCAGCGTTGTGGTGTCCCCGGGACAGGGAAGATATGGCTACACCTTC

v_call: TRBV7-9
cdr3_length: 13
j_call: TRBJ2-5
clone_size: NA
d_call: NA
cdr3_aa: CASSFSLEETQYF
cdr3_nt: TGTGCCAGCAGCTTTAGTTTGGAAGAGACCCAGTACTTC

v_call: TRBV28
cdr3_length: 16
j_call: TRBJ2-1
clone_size: NA
d_call: NA
cdr3_aa: CASRLQGPPRYNEQFF
cdr3_nt: TGTGCCAGCAGATTACAGGGCCCACCGCGATACAATGAGCAGTTCTTC

v_call: TRBV27
cdr3_length: 17
j_call: TRBJ2-7
clone_size: NA
d_call: NA
cdr3_aa: CASSLFFADNRTNEQYF
cdr3_nt: TGTGCCAGCAGTTTATTTTTTGCGGACAACCGAACCAACGAGCAGTACTTC

v_call: TRBV5-1
cdr3_length: 16
j_call: TRBJ1-1
clone_size: NA
d_call: TRBD1
cdr3_aa: CASGAGTGIYNTEAFF
cdr3_nt: TGCGCCAGCGGTGCCGGGACAGGGATTTATAACACTGAAGCTTTCTTT

v_call: TRBV5-8
cdr3_length: 13
j_call: TRBJ2-7
clone_size: NA
d_call: NA
cdr3_aa: CATEWGFGYEQYF
cdr3_nt: TGTGCCACGGAGTGGGGGTTTGGCTACGAGCAGTACTTC

v_call: TRBV28
cdr3_length: 14
j_call: TRBJ2-3
clone_size: NA
d_call: NA
cdr3_aa: CASSPETATDTQYF
cdr3_nt: TGTGCCAGCAGTCCTGAGACGGCCACAGATACGCAGTATTTT

v_call: TRBV7-2
cdr3_length: 15
j_call: TRBJ2-6
clone_size: NA
d_call: NA
cdr3_aa: CASSFPGVGANVLTF
cdr3_nt: TGTGCCAGCAGCTTTCCTGGGGTTGGGGCCAACGTCCTGACTTTC

v_call: TRBV5-1
cdr3_length: 15
j_call: TRBJ2-7
clone_size: NA
d_call: TRBD2
cdr3_aa: CASSIWTSGAYEQYF
cdr3_nt: TGCGCCAGCAGCATATGGACTAGCGGGGCCTACGAGCAGTACTTC

v_call: TRBV5-1
cdr3_length: 15
j_call: TRBJ1-2
clone_size: NA
d_call: TRBD1
cdr3_aa: CASSLARDRVNGYTF
cdr3_nt: TGCGCCAGCAGCTTGGCACGGGACAGGGTCAATGGCTACACCTTC

v_call: TRBV7-9
cdr3_length: 18
j_call: TRBJ2-3
clone_size: NA
d_call: NA
cdr3_aa: CASSFASMGPASTDTQYF
cdr3_nt: TGTGCCAGCAGCTTCGCTAGCATGGGGCCCGCTAGCACAGATACGCAGTATTTT

v_call: TRBV7-3
cdr3_length: 17
j_call: TRBJ2-1
clone_size: NA
d_call: TRBD2
cdr3_aa: CASSLNVGGGPYNEQFF
cdr3_nt: TGTGCCAGCAGCTTAAACGTCGGGGGGGGACCCTACAATGAGCAGTTCTTC

v_call: TRBV5-1
cdr3_length: 17
j_call: TRBJ2-3
clone_size: NA
d_call: TRBD2
cdr3_aa: CASSQRRRETYTDTQYF
cdr3_nt: TGCGCCAGCAGCCAACGGAGGCGGGAGACCTACACAGATACGCAGTATTTT

v_call: TRBV5-1
cdr3_length: 12
j_call: TRBJ1-1
clone_size: few
d_call: NA
cdr3_aa: CASSLNSEEAFF
cdr3_nt: TGCGCCAGCAGCTTGAATTCCGAAGAAGCTTTCTTT

v_call: TRBV11-2
cdr3_length: 15
j_call: TRBJ2-5
clone_size: NA
d_call: TRBD2
cdr3_aa: CASSFAPSGGETQYF
cdr3_nt: TGTGCCAGCAGCTTCGCCCCTAGCGGGGGGGAGACCCAGTACTTC

v_call: TRBV7-8
cdr3_length: 11
j_call: TRBJ2-5
clone_size: NA
d_call: NA
cdr3_aa: CASSRGDHQYF
cdr3_nt: TGTGCCAGCAGCCGAGGGGATCACCAGTACTTC

v_call: TRBV27
cdr3_length: 14
j_call: TRBJ1-5
clone_size: few
d_call: TRBD1
cdr3_aa: CASSPRQGSQPQHF
cdr3_nt: TGTGCCAGCAGTCCGCGACAGGGGAGTCAGCCCCAGCATTTT

v_call: TRBV25-1
cdr3_length: 14
j_call: TRBJ2-7
clone_size: NA
d_call: NA
cdr3_aa: CASSGRPRPYEQYF
cdr3_nt: TGTGCCAGCAGTGGAAGGCCTCGTCCCTACGAGCAGTACTTC

v_call: TRBV9
cdr3_length: 15
j_call: TRBJ2-7
clone_size: NA
d_call: NA
cdr3_aa: CASSVEDNTRYEQYF
cdr3_nt: TGTGCCAGCAGCGTAGAGGACAACACACGGTACGAGCAGTACTTC

v_call: TRBV28
cdr3_length: 15
j_call: TRBJ1-4
clone_size: few
d_call: NA
cdr3_aa: CASSTKGGLNEKLFF
cdr3_nt: TGTGCCAGCAGTACCAAGGGTGGGCTCAATGAAAAACTGTTTTTT

v_call: TRBV28
cdr3_length: 14
j_call: TRBJ2-5
clone_size: few
d_call: NA
cdr3_aa: CASRPEKRPGTQYF
cdr3_nt: TGTGCCAGCAGACCCGAGAAGCGGCCAGGGACCCAGTACTTC